This record concerns one TCR beta chain sequence. Germline CDR1 is LGHNA and CDR2 is YSLEER. This CDR3 has 14 residues. V was trimmed by 2 bases and J by 7 bases, leaving 12 bases between them. The data belong to a study of cytomegalovirus exposure and HLA in healthy donors. Study overall: In a previous analysis, around 120 million unique TCR beta sequences were found from 150 million to 200 million T cells.

This PCR relied on a set of 60 Vbeta primers and 13 Jbeta primers. Profiling relied on immunoSEQ multiplex PCR, and the TCRdb table lists in-frame clones only, not all of them. Here the sample spans over 200,000 clones, approximately 81% being singletons. This receptor was obtained from a human donor in good health. Sequencing was performed on PBMCs. The rearrangement uses TRBV4-3 and TRBJ2-1; D perhaps matches TRBD2 (5 bases). The CDR3 DNA reads TGCGCCAGCAGCCAACACCTAACGGGGAATGAGCAGTTCTTC. Translated, it gives CASSQHLTGNEQFF.